The 17 T cell receptor beta chains in this list originate from one sample, sequenced in a study of immune cell composition in non-small cell lung cancer. Normal lung was sampled as far from the tumour as possible, at least 3 cm. Sequenced by immunoSEQ multiplex PCR; TCRdb stores in-frame clones only, minus some. This table has around 6,600 clones, 75% to 80% appearing once. The specimen sequenced was non-adjacent lung tissue. These receptors all stem from a human donor with non-small cell lung cancer.

This chain uses TRBV5-1 with TRBJ1-6; a possible D gene is TRBD1 (6 bases). This CDR3 is built from 15 residues. Trimming shortened V by 0 bases and J by 7 bases, and 11 bases separated the two germline ends. The germline gives CDR1 SGHRS, CDR2 YFSETQ. CDR3 residues: CASSLEGTRNSPLHF. CDR3 nucleotides: TGCGCCAGCAGCTTGGAAGGGACAAGAAATTCACCCCTCCACTTT.

The chain uses TRBV19 and TRBJ1-1; no firm D call. CDR1 and CDR2 (germline): LNHDA, SQIVND (reference sequence). The length of the CDR3 is 15 residues. V lost 5 bases and J 0 bases, leaving 13 bases between the germline ends. This CDR3 reads CASSEEVRLNTEAFF. In DNA, the CDR3 is TGTGCCAGTAGTGAAGAGGTCCGGTTGAACACTGAAGCTTTCTTT.

The chain couples TRBV7-3 to TRBJ2-2; TRBD1 is a possible D gene (6 bases). The CDR3 length is 15 residues. Germline CDR1 SGHTA, CDR2 FQGTGA. Trimming cost V 4 bases and J 5 bases, with 14 bases left between them. CDR3 in amino acids: CASSSSGAETGELFF. CDR3 sequence (DNA): TGTGCCAGCAGCTCCTCAGGGGCGGAAACCGGGGAGCTGTTTTTT. The complete variable domain, with remaining parts taken from reference TRBV7-3 and TRBJ2-2, reads GAGVSQTPSNKVTEKGKYVELRCDPISGHTALYWYRQSLGQGPEFLIYFQGTGAADDSGLPNDRFFAVRPEGSVSTLKIQRTERGDSAVYLCASSSSGAETGELFFGEGSRLTVL.

V and J are TRBV19 and TRBJ1-4; TRBD1 agrees at 7 bases. CDR3 length: 13 residues. Germline values: CDR1 LNHDA, CDR2 SQIVND (reference sequence). V lost 7 bases, J lost 8 bases, and 7 bases stayed unmatched. The CDR3 DNA sequence: TGTGCCAGTATGGACAGGCAAAACGAAAAACTGTTTTTT. Translated, it gives CASMDRQNEKLFF.

The rearrangement links TRBV27 to TRBJ2-1; 15 positions match TRBD2. After removal of 6 bases from V and 15 bases from J, the junction contained 12 bases not matched to a gene. CDR1 and CDR2 (germline): MNHEY, SMNVEV (reference sequence). The CDR3 runs 15 residues. CDR3 nucleotides: TGTGCCAGCAGCCGACCGGGACTAGCGGGAGGCCAGGTGTTCTTC. Translation gives CASSRPGLAGGQVFF.

V is TRBV11-2 and J is TRBJ2-7, with 9 positions matching TRBD2. Germline assignment: CDR1 SGHAT and CDR2 FQNNGV. This CDR3 region has 16 residues. The V and J ends lost 5 bases and 4 bases, in that order; junction bases with no gene match: 12. This chain's CDR3 is CASSPRGRGGSYEQYF. CDR3 coding DNA: TGTGCCAGCAGCCCGCGGGGGCGGGGGGGCTCTTACGAGCAGTACTTC.

The gene calls are TRBV27 and TRBJ1-6, with D uncertain. CDR1 and CDR2 (germline): MNHEY, SMNVEV (reference sequence). With 3 bases removed from V and 0 bases from J, the gap between germline ends came to 18 bases. This CDR3 comprises 19 residues. CDR3 sequence reads: CASSLFVSPRSSYNSPLHF. In DNA, the CDR3 is TGTGCCAGCAGTTTGTTTGTCAGCCCAAGGAGCTCCTATAATTCACCCCTCCACTTT.

This clone appeared a few times. The chain couples TRBV13 to TRBJ1-2; D is possibly TRBD1 (5 bases). This CDR3 comprises 18 residues. Trimming took off 5 bases at V and 0 bases at J, with 22 bases between the two ends. Germline V lookup: CDR1 PRHDT, CDR2 FYEKMQ (reference sequence). The CDR3 DNA is TGTGCCAGCAGCCGAGCTACATCAGGGTCTAGGGCTAACTATGGCTACACCTTC. Its translation: CASSRATSGSRANYGYTF. Supplemented by reference TRBV13 and TRBJ1-2, the full variable domain reads AAGVIQSPRHLIKEKRETATLKCYPIPRHDTVYWYQQGPGQDPQFLISFYEKMQSDKGSIPDRFSAQQFSDYHSELNMSSLELGDSALYFCASSRATSGSRANYGYTFGSGTRLTVV.

The chain joins TRBV23-1 to TRBJ2-5; TRBD2 matches at 10 bases. TRBV23-1 is an ORF, with its function uncertain. The trim removed 3 bases at V and 5 bases at J, leaving 21 bases unmatched. The length of the CDR3 is 20 residues. The CDR3 loop is CASSHGYRVAESGRVETQYF. The CDR3, as DNA: TGCGCCAGCAGTCACGGATACAGGGTGGCGGAGAGCGGGAGGGTGGAGACCCAGTACTTC.

The CDR3 region has the DNA TGTGCCAGCAGTTACACGATTCTGGGAGGCTCCTACGAGCAGTACTTC. It is translated as CASSYTILGGSYEQYF. The chain links TRBV6-5 to TRBJ2-7; possibly TRBD2 for D (6 bases). V was shortened by 2 bases and J by 0 bases, with 14 bases between the two germline ends. The CDR3 loop spans 16 amino acids. Germline V lookup: CDR1 MNHEY, CDR2 SVGAGI.

The V and J genes are TRBV7-8 and TRBJ2-2; 11 bases are a match to TRBD2. CDR3 length: 17 amino acids. The ends lost 4 bases at V and 4 bases at J; junction bases unmatched: 8. CDR1 and CDR2 (germline): SGHVS, FQNEAQ. The CDR3: CASSSTVLAGGTGELFF. The CDR3 region has the DNA TGTGCCAGCAGCTCTACCGTCCTAGCGGGAGGCACCGGGGAGCTGTTTTTT. Supplemented by reference TRBV7-8 and TRBJ2-2, the full variable domain reads GAGVSQSPRYKVAKRGQDVALRCDPISGHVSLFWYQQALGQGPEFLTYFQNEAQLDKSGLPSDRFFAERPEGSVSTLKIQRTQQEDSAVYLCASSSTVLAGGTGELFFGEGSRLTVL.

The gene calls are TRBV27 and TRBJ2-7; 8 nucleotides match TRBD1. This CDR3 comprises 14 residues. Per germline, CDR1 MNHEY and CDR2 SMNVEV (reference sequence). V trimming: 8 bases; J trimming: 2 bases; junction bases outside the gene matches: 8. The CDR3 loop is CASFSDRVPYEQYF. Written as DNA, the CDR3 is TGTGCCAGCTTCTCGGACAGGGTCCCCTACGAGCAGTACTTC.

The rearrangement uses TRBV5-1 and TRBJ2-7, with D possibly TRBD2 on 6 matching bases. Germline V gives CDR1 SGHRS, CDR2 YFSETQ. There are 13 residues in the CDR3. Trimming pared 2 bases from V and 5 bases from J, leaving 11 bases between. The CDR3 sequence: CASSFNGGHEQYF. CDR3 bases: TGCGCCAGCAGCTTTAACGGGGGTCACGAGCAGTACTTC.

This clone was detected once. The chain recombines TRBV29-1 with TRBJ2-1; 8 bases agree with TRBD1. CDR1 and CDR2 (germline): SQVTM, ANQGSEA. The CDR3 extends over 15 amino acids. With V trimmed by 6 bases and J by 7 bases, 14 bases remained unmatched. The chain's CDR3 is CSVVAPTGAVNEQFF. CDR3 DNA: TGCAGCGTCGTGGCTCCGACAGGGGCCGTTAATGAGCAGTTCTTC.

The V call is TRBV28, the J call TRBJ1-4; D may be TRBD1 (5 bases). This CDR3 spans 14 amino acids. The V and J ends lost 2 bases and 3 bases respectively, with 7 bases between them. CDR1 MDHEN and CDR2 SYDVKM come from the germline V gene. The CDR3 loop reads CASSLAGANEKLFF. DNA of the CDR3: TGTGCCAGCAGTTTAGCGGGGGCTAATGAAAAACTGTTTTTT.

The V gene is TRBV27, the J gene TRBJ2-1; TRBD2 matches at 7 bases. The CDR3 contains 14 residues. Trimming took 6 bases from V and 4 from J; bases not matched to a gene: 6. Germline lookup yields CDR1 MNHEY and CDR2 SMNVEV (reference sequence). The CDR3 DNA follows: TGTGCCAGCAGACTAGCGTCCTATTACAATGAGCAGTTCTTC. This translates into CASRLASYYNEQFF.

The V gene is TRBV10-1, the J gene TRBJ2-1, with 8 positions matching TRBD2. Germline CDR1 reads WNHNN; CDR2 reads SYGVQD (reference sequence). The CDR3 runs to 15 residues. The V and J ends lost 3 bases and 7 bases, in that order; junction bases with no gene match: 8. CDR3 DNA: TGCGCCAGCAGTGACTCCAGCGGGGGATTGAATGAGCAGTTCTTC. Its translation: CASSDSSGGLNEQFF.